Listed here are 14 T cell receptor beta chains from one sample, sequenced in a study of beta chain features in type 1 diabetes. All of the isolated RNA was reverse transcribed, so expressed TCRB transcripts were sequenced. Data came from immunoSEQ multiplex PCR; TCRdb stores just in-frame clones and leaves some out. The table lists about 140,000 clones, about 7% of them singletons. What was sequenced was central memory CD4+ T cells from blood. The source of these receptors is a woman in her 30s in good health.

This sequence joins TRBV25-1 and TRBJ2-1; TRBD2 agrees at 13 bases. This CDR3 comprises 17 residues. Trimming took 2 bases from V and 3 from J; bases not matched to a gene: 4. Looked up from germline, CDR1 is MGHDK and CDR2 is SYGVNS. The CDR3: CASSETRLAGGYNEQFF. The DNA of the CDR3 is TGTGCCAGCAGTGAAACTCGACTAGCGGGAGGCTACAATGAGCAGTTCTTC.

J is TRBJ2-3 and V is TRBV7-3; 7 bases map to TRBD1. The CDR3 runs 16 residues. The germline V gene encodes CDR1 SGHTA and CDR2 FQGTGA. V trimming: 6 bases; J trimming: 2 bases; junction bases outside the gene matches: 11. CDR3 coding DNA: TGTGCCAGCAGTGTTCGGGACAGACTCTTCACAGATACGCAGTATTTT. Its protein product is CASSVRDRLFTDTQYF.

There are a few counts of this clone. This chain links TRBV4-2 with TRBJ2-2; 7 nucleotides line up with TRBD2. V gave up 1 base and J gave up 8 bases; unmatched junction bases: 13. CDR3 length: 17 residues. Germline V gives CDR1 LGHNA, CDR2 YNFKEQ. Here the CDR3 DNA reads TGTGCCAGCAGCCAAGGCGGGACTAAGCAATCGAGGGGGGAGCTGTTTTTT. Translated, it gives CASSQGGTKQSRGELFF.

V is TRBV5-1 and J is TRBJ1-1; 9 bases align to TRBD1. Trimming removed 4 bases from V and 4 bases from J; junction bases left unmatched: 5. Germline V gives CDR1 SGHRS, CDR2 YFSETQ. The CDR3 is 14 amino acids. The CDR3 coding sequence is TGCGCCAGCAGCCGTGAGACAGGGGGCACTGAAGCTTTCTTT. Residues: CASSRETGGTEAFF.

This clone was detected a few times. The rearrangement uses TRBV7-3 and TRBJ2-1; no clear D. Trimming removed 4 bases at V and 6 bases at J, with 13 bases between. The CDR3 runs to 14 residues. Looked up from germline, CDR1 is SGHTA and CDR2 is FQGTGA. This CDR3 reads CASSSSRFPNEQFF. The DNA of the CDR3 is TGTGCCAGCAGCTCTTCTAGGTTCCCCAATGAGCAGTTCTTC.

This chain uses TRBV18 with TRBJ1-4; 9 positions agree with TRBD1. The CDR3 is made up of 16 amino acids. Trimming cost V 4 bases and J 7 bases; bases outside gene matches: 10. The germline CDR1 and CDR2 sequences are KGHSH and LQKENI. Here the CDR3 reads CASSQLSGQGSEKLFF. The CDR3, as DNA: TGTGCCAGCTCACAGCTCTCGGGACAGGGCTCTGAAAAACTGTTTTTT.

The rearrangement links TRBV6-5 to TRBJ1-2; 8 nucleotides line up with TRBD1. With 0 bases clipped from V and 6 bases from J, the junction kept 9 bases outside the gene matches. The germline V gene encodes CDR1 MNHEY and CDR2 SVGAGI. This CDR3 has 16 amino acids. This CDR3 is CASSYSSGRGRDGYTF. The CDR3 DNA is TGTGCCAGCAGTTACTCTTCGGGCAGGGGGCGAGATGGCTACACCTTC.

This clone was recorded a few times. V and J are TRBV7-2 and TRBJ1-4; 7 positions match TRBD1. Germline V gives CDR1 SGHTA, CDR2 FQGNSA. After removal of 5 bases from V and 4 bases from J, the junction contained 7 bases not matched to a gene. This CDR3 has 15 residues. CDR3 amino acids: CASSGRTGLNEKLFF. Here the CDR3 DNA reads TGTGCCAGCAGCGGACGGACAGGCCTTAATGAAAAACTGTTTTTT.

This clone was found a few times. The rearrangement links TRBV18 to TRBJ2-4, with 10 bases fitting TRBD1. CDR3 length: 17 residues. The V gene end was trimmed by 3 bases and the J gene end by 2 bases; junction bases not matched to a gene: 7. Germline V gene sequence: CDR1 KGHSH, CDR2 LQKENI. The CDR3 spells CASSPGQGRGTKNIQYF. In DNA form, the CDR3 reads TGTGCCAGCTCACCGGGACAGGGGCGGGGGACCAAAAACATTCAGTACTTC.

In this sample, this clone turned up a few times. The chain combines TRBV10-3 with TRBJ2-5, with D tentatively TRBD2 (5 bases). The germline V gene encodes CDR1 ENHRY and CDR2 SYGVKD. The ends were cut back, 9 bases at V and 0 bases at J, with 14 bases in the middle. This CDR3 is 14 amino acids long. The CDR3 sequence: CAIAPRADQETQYF. CDR3 nucleotide sequence: TGTGCCATAGCTCCGCGGGCGGACCAAGAGACCCAGTACTTC.

This chain joins TRBV11-1 and TRBJ2-1, with 7 bases that match TRBD2. This CDR3 contains 16 residues. The germline V gene encodes CDR1 SGHAT and CDR2 FQDESV (reference sequence). Germline trimming cut 4 bases from V and 0 bases from J; bases unmatched to any gene: 6. CDR3 DNA sequence: TGTGCCAGCAGCTCAACTAGCGCGAGCTCCTACAATGAGCAGTTCTTC. As protein: CASSSTSASSYNEQFF.

This clone was counted many times. Other DNA sequences in this sample translate to the same CDR3. J is TRBJ1-4 and V is TRBV15; 8 bases are a match to TRBD1. V lost 4 bases and J lost 4; bases outside the gene matches: 2. The CDR3 covers 14 residues. Germline CDR1 is LNHNV and CDR2 is YYDKDF (reference sequence). CDR3 coding DNA: TGTGCCACCAGCAAAGGACAGGGTAATGAAAAACTGTTTTTT. Protein: CATSKGQGNEKLFF. Using reference TRBV15 and TRBJ1-4 for the parts outside the CDR3, the full variable domain is DAMVIQNPRYQVTQFGKPVTLSCSQTLNHNVMYWYQQKSSQAPKLLFHYYDKDFNNEADTPDNFQSRRPNTSFCFLDIRSPGLGDTAMYLCATSKGQGNEKLFFGSGTQLSVL.

This rearrangement joins TRBV7-9 to TRBJ2-5; 10 bases agree with TRBD1. V lost 0 bases to trimming and J lost 5 bases; unmatched junction nucleotides: 9. Germline CDR1 and CDR2: SEHNR and FQNEAQ (reference sequence). This CDR3 is built from 17 residues. In DNA, the CDR3 is TGTGCCAGCAGCTTAGCGGGAGCCCCGGGACAGGGGGAGACCCAGTACTTC. Translating it yields CASSLAGAPGQGETQYF.

The rearrangement joins TRBV7-3 to TRBJ1-1; TRBD1 is a possible D gene (6 bases). Germline lookup yields CDR1 SGHTA and CDR2 FQGTGA. Deletions cut 2 bases from V and 6 bases from J, with 16 bases between. The CDR3 is 15 residues long. In DNA, the CDR3 is TGTGCCAGCAGCTTATCCCCAGGGGCTGTCGCTGAAGCTTTCTTT. It is translated as CASSLSPGAVAEAFF.